This TCR beta chain was profiled in a study of CD8+CD57+ T cells in acquired aplastic anemia. About the study: Sorted CD4+ and CD8+ cells yielded DNA averaging approximately 3 ug.

The CDR3 contains 19 residues. Per the germline V gene, CDR1 is SGHDN and CDR2 is FVKESK. Trimming cost V 4 bases and J 6 bases; bases outside gene matches: 22. This clonotype was recorded at least ten times. Genomic DNA acted as the template from which TCR beta VDJ combination and CDR3 sequence profiling were carried out. TCRdb reprocessed the reads with MiXCR, giving one entry per CDR3 protein. The sample holds 150,000 to 200,000 distinct CDR3 sequences; 48% are singletons and the top ten take roughly 13%. All patients picked for sequencing had shown, by flow cytometry, an expansion of CD8+CD57+ cells. The patients all had a severe acquired aplastic anemia diagnosis.

The receptor was isolated from a human donor with aplastic anemia. The chain recombines TRBV14 with TRBJ1-1; 8 positions match TRBD1. Sequencing input: sorted CD4+, CD8+, or CD8+CD57+ T cells (not recorded which) from PBMCs. CDR3 DNA: TGTGCCAGCAGCCCGGGGACCGGGACAGGTGGTAGGCCTTACGCTGAAGCTTTCTTT. This gives the protein CASSPGTGTGGRPYAEAFF.